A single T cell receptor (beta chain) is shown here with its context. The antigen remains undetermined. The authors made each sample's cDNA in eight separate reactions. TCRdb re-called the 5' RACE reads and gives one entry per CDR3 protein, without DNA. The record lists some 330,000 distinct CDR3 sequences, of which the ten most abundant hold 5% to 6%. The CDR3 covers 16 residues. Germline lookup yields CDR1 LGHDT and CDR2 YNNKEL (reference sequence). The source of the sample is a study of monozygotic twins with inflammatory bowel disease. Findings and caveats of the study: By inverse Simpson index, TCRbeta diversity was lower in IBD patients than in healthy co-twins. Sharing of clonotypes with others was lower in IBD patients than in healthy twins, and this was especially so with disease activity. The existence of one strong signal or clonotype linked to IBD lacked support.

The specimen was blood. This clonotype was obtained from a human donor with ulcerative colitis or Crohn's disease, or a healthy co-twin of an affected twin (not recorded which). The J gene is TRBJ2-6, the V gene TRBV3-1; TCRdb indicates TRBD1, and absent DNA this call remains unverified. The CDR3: CASSHPGGNGANVLTF.